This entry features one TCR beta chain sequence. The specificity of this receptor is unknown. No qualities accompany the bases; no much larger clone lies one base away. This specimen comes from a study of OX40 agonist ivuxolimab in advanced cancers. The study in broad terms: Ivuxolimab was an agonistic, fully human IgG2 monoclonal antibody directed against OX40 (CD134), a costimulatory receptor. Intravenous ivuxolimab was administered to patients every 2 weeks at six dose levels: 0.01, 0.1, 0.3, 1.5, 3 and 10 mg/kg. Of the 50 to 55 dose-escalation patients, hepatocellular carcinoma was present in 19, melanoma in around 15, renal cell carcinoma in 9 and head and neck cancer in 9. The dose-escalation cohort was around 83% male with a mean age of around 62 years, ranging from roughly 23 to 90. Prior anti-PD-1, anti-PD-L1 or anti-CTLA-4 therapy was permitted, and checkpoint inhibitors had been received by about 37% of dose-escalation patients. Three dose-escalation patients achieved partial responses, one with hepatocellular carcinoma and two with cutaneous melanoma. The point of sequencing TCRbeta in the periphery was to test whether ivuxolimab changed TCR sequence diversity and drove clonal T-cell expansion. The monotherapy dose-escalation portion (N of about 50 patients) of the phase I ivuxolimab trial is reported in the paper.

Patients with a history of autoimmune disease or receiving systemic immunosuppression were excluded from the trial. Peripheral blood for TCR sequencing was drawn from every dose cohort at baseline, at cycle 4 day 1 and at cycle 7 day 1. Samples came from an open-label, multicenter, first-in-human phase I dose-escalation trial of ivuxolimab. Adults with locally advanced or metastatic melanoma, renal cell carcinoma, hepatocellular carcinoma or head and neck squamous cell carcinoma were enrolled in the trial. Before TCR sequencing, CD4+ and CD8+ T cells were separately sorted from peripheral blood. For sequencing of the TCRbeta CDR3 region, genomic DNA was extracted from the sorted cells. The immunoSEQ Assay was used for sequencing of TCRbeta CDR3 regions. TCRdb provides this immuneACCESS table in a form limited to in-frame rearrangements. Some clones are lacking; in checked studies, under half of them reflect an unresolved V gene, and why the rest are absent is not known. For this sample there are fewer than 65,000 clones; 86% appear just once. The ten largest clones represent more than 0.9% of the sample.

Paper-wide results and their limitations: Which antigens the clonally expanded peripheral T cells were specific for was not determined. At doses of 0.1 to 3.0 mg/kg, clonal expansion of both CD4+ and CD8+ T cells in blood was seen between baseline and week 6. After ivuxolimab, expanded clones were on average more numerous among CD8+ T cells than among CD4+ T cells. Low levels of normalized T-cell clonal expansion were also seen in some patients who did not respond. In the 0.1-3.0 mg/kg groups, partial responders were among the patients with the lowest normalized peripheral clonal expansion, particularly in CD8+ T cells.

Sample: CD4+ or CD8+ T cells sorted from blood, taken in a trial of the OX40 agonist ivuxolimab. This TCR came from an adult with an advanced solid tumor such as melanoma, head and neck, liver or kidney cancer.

The CDR3 is CASSRGVSGSYNEQFF. In nucleotides, the sequence is TGTGCCAGCAGCCGGGGGGTTAGTGGCTCCTACAATGAGCAGTTCTTC. Recombination joined TRBV7-2 with TRBJ2-1, with TRBD2 matching 7 junction bases. Trimming takes 5 bases off V and 0 bases off J; junction bases not matched to a gene: 7. As encoded in the germline V gene, CDR1 is SGHTA while CDR2 is FQGNSA. From cysteine to phenylalanine, the CDR3 is 16 amino acids long. Only CDR3 DNA remains: 48 bases, in frame from the first base.